The present T cell receptor (beta chain) was sequenced within a study of siplizumab effects on memory and regulatory T cells. Study-wide results and caveats: Assignment of a naive or memory phenotype failed for roughly 75-95% of the proliferating CD4+ or CD8+ clones. Naive T cells seemed more diverse than memory cells and seemed major alloresponse contributors. To unstimulated subsets, only a minor fraction of alloreactive clones could be mapped. On average, about 69% of mappable alloreactive CD4+ clones were Treg-derived under siplizumab, against about 25% in controls.

Germline CDR1 reads DFQATT; CDR2 reads SNEGSKA (reference sequence). The CDR3 runs to 11 residues. V lost 5 bases and J lost 14; bases outside the gene matches: 6. A note on this clone: Antigen unknown.

Assay: immunoSEQ multiplex PCR; the TCRdb copy retains only in-frame clones and omits some. This table holds approximately 120,000 clones, 92% found once. The chain joins TRBV20-1 to TRBJ1-6, with 7 bases matching TRBD1. Material: Tregs sorted from blood. The receptor comes from a human donor in good health. The CDR3 region has the DNA TGCAGTGCTTGGGACAGAGCTACCCTCCACTTT. Amino acids: CSAWDRATLHF.